The T cell receptor (beta chain) under discussion was sequenced for a study of T cell clonality in common variable immunodeficiency. Whole-study findings and limits: Links between repertoire features and CVID complications were heterogeneity-limited. CVID subjects shared fewer TCRbeta clones than healthy controls did. Compared with healthy controls, CVID subjects showed increased TCRbeta clonality, mostly in about a third. In common variable immunodeficiency, TCR beta chains reportedly carried fewer deletions and N-nucleotide insertions.

Control and CVID samples contributed equal amounts of genomic DNA. TCRdb keeps only in-frame clones here, not all; method: immunoSEQ multiplex PCR. The sample shows around 19,000 clones, none of them appearing just once. This clone was detected a few times. Its target is not known. The CDR3 is cut off 3 residues early in the read; its end comes from the germline J gene. The CDR3 totals 15 residues. Germline lookup yields CDR1 GTSNPN and CDR2 SVGIG (reference sequence). Trimming removed 0 bases at V and 9 bases at J, with 18 bases between. The chain links TRBV30 to TRBJ1-5, with D uncertain. The sequence came from a human donor with common variable immunodeficiency. Specimen: peripheral blood mononuclear cells. The sequenced CDR3 bases are TGTGCCTGGAGTGTACGTGCGTCAGGCAGTCCGCCC. It codes for CAWSVRASGSPP. The CDR3 reads in full as CAWSVRASGSPPQHF.